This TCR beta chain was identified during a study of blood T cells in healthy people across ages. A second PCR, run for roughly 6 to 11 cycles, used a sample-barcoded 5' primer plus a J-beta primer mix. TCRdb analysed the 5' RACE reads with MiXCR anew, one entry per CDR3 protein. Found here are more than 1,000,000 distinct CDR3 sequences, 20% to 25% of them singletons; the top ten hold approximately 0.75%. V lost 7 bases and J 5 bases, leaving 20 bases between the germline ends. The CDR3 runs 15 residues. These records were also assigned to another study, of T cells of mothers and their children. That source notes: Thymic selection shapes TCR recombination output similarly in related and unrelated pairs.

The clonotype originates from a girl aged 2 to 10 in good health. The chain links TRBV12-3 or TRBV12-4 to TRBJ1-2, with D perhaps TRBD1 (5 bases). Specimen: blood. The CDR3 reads CASTRALDRLYGYTF. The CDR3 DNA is TGTGCCAGCACCCGAGCCCTCGACAGATTATATGGCTACACCTTC.